Sequencing of this T cell receptor beta chain was carried out in a study of T cells after posttransplantation cyclophosphamide. The V end lost 0 bases, the J end lost 4 bases, and 8 bases lay between the germline ends. The CDR3 runs 14 residues. Ten or more counts support this clone. The antigen is unknown. Repertoires were generated with immunoSEQ multiplex PCR, while TCRdb's copy carries only in-frame clones and drops some. The sample was found to contain a few thousand clones, and every one recurs. Cyclophosphamide on days +3 and +4 followed busulfan-fludarabine conditioning and a marrow graft. Broader study findings: TRB overlap between skin or GI tissue T cells and blood was limited. Donor CD8+ memory clones often dominated recipient blood repertoires at later times. TRB clonality was highly associated with recipient CMV seropositivity and reactivation.

The input for sequencing was PBMCs, taken after an allogeneic stem cell transplant with post-transplant cyclophosphamide. The chain has TRBV12-3 or TRBV12-4 and TRBJ2-3; tentative D call: TRBD2 (5 bases). The receptor comes from a female patient aged 60 or older who received an allogeneic stem cell transplant from an unrelated donor, was CMV-positive, and had acute GVHD only. Some of these T cells may belong to the graft donor. CDR3 DNA sequence: TGTGCCAGCAGTTTAGCGCCTAGCTCAGATACGCAGTATTTT. Protein: CASSLAPSSDTQYF.